This T cell receptor (beta chain) emerged from a study of blood T cell repertoires in COVID-19. Study-level background: PBMCs, B-cell-depleted T cells, or T cells were the source of the cDNA or gDNA that made up the material.

The repertoire was sequenced with immunoSEQ multiplex PCR; TCRdb's copy has only in-frame clones and lacks some. The table shows roughly 200,000 clones, with 75% to 85% occurring only once. Cohorts were determined from participant-reported clinical history. This clonotype was obtained from a man in his forties who had recovered from COVID-19. Material for sequencing was PBMCs or T cells enriched from blood (not recorded which).

CDR3 nucleotides: TGTGCCAGTAGTAGAGGACAGGGGAATGGCTACACCTTC. Translating it yields CASSRGQGNGYTF. The rearrangement uses TRBV19 and TRBJ1-2, with 9 bases identical to TRBD1. The germline V gene encodes CDR1 LNHDA and CDR2 SQIVND (reference sequence). V shed 4 bases and J 6 bases; nucleotides not matched to a gene: 3. The CDR3 contains 13 residues.